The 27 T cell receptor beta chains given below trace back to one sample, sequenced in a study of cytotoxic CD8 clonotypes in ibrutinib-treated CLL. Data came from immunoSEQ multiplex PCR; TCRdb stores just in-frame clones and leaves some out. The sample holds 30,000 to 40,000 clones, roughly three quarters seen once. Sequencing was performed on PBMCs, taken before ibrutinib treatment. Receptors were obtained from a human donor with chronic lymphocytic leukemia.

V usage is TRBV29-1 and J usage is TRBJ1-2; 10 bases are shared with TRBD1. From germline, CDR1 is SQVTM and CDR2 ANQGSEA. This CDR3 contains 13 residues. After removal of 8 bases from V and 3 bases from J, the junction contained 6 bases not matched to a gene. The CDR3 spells CSIPGQGYYGYTF. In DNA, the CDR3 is TGCAGCATTCCGGGACAGGGGTACTATGGCTACACCTTC.

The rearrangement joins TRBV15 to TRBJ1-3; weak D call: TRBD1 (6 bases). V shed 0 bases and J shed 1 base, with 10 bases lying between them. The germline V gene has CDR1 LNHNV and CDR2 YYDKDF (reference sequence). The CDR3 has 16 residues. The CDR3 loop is CATSRESTGSGNTIYF. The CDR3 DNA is TGTGCCACCAGCAGAGAATCGACAGGTTCTGGAAACACCATATATTTT.

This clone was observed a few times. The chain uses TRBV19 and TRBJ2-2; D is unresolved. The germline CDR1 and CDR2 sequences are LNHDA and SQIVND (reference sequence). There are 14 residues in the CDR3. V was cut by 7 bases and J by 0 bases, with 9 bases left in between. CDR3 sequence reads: CASNPSANTGELFF. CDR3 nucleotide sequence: TGTGCCAGTAATCCCTCAGCGAACACCGGGGAGCTGTTTTTT.

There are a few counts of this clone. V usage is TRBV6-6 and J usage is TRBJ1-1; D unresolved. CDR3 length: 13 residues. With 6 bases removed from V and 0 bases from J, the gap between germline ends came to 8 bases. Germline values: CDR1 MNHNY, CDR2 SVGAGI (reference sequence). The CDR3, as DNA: TGTGCCAGCAGCCCCAGGATGAACACTGAAGCTTTCTTT. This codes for CASSPRMNTEAFF.

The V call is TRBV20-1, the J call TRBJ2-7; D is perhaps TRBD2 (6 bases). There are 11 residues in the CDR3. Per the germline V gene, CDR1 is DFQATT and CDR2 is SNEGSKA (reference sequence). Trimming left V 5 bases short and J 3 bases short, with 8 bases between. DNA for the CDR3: TGCAGTGCTGAGGACTACTACGAGCAGTACTTC. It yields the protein CSAEDYYEQYF.

CDR3 in amino acids: CASSPRQGAPYEQYF. CDR3 nucleotide sequence: TGTGCCAGCTCACCTAGACAGGGGGCGCCCTACGAGCAGTACTTC. The chain recombines TRBV18 with TRBJ2-7; 10 nucleotides line up with TRBD1. The CDR3 extends over 15 amino acids. V was clipped by 3 bases and J by 2 bases; unmatched bases: 4. Germline V gene data show CDR1 as KGHSH and CDR2 as LQKENI. The full variable domain, in which reference TRBV18 and TRBJ2-7 provide the parts outside the CDR3, is NAGVMQNPRHLVRRRGQEARLRCSPMKGHSHVYWYRQLPEEGLKFMVYLQKENIIDESGMPKERFSAEFPKEGPSILRIQQVVRGDSAAYFCASSPRQGAPYEQYFGPGTRLTVT.

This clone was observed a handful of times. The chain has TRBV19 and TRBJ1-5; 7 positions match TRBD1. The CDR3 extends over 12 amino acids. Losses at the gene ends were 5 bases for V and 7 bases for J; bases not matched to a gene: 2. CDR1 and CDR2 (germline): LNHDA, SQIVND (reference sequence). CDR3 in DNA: TGTGCCAGTAGTCAGGGGGGGCAGCCCCAGCATTTT. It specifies CASSQGGQPQHF. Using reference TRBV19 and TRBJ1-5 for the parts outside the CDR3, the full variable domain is DGGITQSPKYLFRKEGQNVTLSCEQNLNHDAMYWYRQDPGQGLRLIYYSQIVNDFQKGDIAEGYSVSREKKESFPLTVTSAQKNPTAFYLCASSQGGQPQHFGDGTRLSIL.

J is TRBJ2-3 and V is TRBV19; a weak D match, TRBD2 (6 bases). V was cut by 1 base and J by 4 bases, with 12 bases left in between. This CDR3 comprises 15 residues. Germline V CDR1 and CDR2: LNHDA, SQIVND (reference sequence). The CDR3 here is CASSIGGPGADTQYF. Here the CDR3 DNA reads TGTGCCAGTAGTATAGGCGGACCGGGGGCAGATACGCAGTATTTT.

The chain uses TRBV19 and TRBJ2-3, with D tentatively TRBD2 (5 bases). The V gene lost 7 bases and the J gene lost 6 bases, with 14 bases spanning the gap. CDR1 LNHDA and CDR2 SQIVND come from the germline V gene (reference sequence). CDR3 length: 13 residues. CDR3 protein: CASTERGRDTQYF. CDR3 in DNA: TGTGCCAGTACTGAACGGGGTCGGGATACGCAGTATTTT.

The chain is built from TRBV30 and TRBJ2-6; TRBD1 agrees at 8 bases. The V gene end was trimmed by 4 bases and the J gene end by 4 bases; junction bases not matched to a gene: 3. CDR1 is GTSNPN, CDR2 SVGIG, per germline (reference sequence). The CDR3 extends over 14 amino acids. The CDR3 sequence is CAWTGGAGANVLTF. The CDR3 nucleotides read TGTGCCTGGACAGGGGGCGCCGGGGCCAACGTCCTGACTTTC.

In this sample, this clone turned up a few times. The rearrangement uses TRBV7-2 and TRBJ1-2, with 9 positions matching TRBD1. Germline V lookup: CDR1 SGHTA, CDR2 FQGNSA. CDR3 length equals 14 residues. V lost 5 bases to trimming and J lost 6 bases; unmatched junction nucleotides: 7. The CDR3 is CASSPGTGWNGYTF. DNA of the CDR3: TGTGCCAGCAGCCCCGGGACAGGGTGGAATGGCTACACCTTC.

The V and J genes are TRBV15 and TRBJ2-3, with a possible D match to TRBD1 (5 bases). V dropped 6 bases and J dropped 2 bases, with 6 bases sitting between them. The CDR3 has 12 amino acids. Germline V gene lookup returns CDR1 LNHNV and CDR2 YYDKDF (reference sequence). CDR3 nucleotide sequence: TGTGCCACCAGACAGGACACAGATACGCAGTATTTT. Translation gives CATRQDTDTQYF.

Here the CDR3 DNA reads TGTGCCAGCAGGGTGGGACAGGGCGCCTACGAGCAGTACTTC. It encodes CASRVGQGAYEQYF. The chain has TRBV2 and TRBJ2-7, with 9 nucleotides matching TRBD1. V lost 6 bases and J lost 2; bases outside the gene matches: 5. The CDR3 sequence is 14 residues long. Looked up from germline, CDR1 is SNHLY and CDR2 is FYNNEI.

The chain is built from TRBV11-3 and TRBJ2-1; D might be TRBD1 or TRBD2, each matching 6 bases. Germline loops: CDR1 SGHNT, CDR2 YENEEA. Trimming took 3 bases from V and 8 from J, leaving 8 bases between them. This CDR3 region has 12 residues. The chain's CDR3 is CASSFGGYEQFF. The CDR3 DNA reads TGTGCCAGCAGCTTCGGGGGCTATGAGCAGTTCTTC.

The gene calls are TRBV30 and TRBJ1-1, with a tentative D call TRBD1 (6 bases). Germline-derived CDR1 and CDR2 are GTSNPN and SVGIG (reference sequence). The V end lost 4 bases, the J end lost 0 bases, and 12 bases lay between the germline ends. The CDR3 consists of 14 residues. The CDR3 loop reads CAWTTDSLNTEAFF. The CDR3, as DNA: TGTGCCTGGACTACGGACAGTCTGAACACTGAAGCTTTCTTT.

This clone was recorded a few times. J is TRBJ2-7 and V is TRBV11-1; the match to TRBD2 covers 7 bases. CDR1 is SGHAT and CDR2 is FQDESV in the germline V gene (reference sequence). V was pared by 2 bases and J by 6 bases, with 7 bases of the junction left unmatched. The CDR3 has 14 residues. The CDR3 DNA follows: TGTGCCAGCAGCTTAAACGGGAGGCAGGGCGAGCAGTACTTC. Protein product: CASSLNGRQGEQYF.

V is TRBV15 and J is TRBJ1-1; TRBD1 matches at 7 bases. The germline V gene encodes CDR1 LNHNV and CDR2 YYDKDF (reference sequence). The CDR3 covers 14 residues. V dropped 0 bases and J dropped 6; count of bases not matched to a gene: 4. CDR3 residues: CATSREVRGAEAFF. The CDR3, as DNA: TGTGCCACCAGCAGAGAGGTCAGGGGGGCTGAAGCTTTCTTT.

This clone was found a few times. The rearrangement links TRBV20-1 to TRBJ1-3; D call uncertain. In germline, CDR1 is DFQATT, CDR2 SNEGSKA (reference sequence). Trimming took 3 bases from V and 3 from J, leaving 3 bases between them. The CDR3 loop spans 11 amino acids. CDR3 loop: CSASIGNTIYF. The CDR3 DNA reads TGCAGTGCTAGTATTGGAAACACCATATATTTT.

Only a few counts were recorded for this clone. The CDR3 nucleotides read TGTGCCAGCAGCATAACAGGTTACACCGGGGAGCTGTTTTTT. Translation gives CASSITGYTGELFF. The V call is TRBV7-9, the J call TRBJ2-2; a weak D match, TRBD1 (5 bases). CDR1 and CDR2 (germline): SEHNR, FQNEAQ (reference sequence). CDR3 length equals 14 residues. V was trimmed by 5 bases and J by 3 bases, leaving 10 bases between them.

The CDR3 loop is CASRDRGYEQYF. CDR3 nucleotide sequence: TGTGCCAGCAGGGACAGGGGCTACGAGCAGTACTTC. This chain uses TRBV2 with TRBJ2-7, with TRBD1 matching over 9 bases. V dropped 6 bases and J dropped 3; count of bases not matched to a gene: 0. This CDR3 is built from 12 residues. CDR1 and CDR2 from the germline V gene are SNHLY and FYNNEI.

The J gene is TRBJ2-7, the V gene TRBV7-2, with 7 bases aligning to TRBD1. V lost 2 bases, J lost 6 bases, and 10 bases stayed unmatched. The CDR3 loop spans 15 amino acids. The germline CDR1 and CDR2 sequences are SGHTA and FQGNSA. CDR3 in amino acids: CASSLSGGLYSEQYF. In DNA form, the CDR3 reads TGTGCCAGCAGCTTATCAGGGGGTTTATACTCCGAGCAGTACTTC.

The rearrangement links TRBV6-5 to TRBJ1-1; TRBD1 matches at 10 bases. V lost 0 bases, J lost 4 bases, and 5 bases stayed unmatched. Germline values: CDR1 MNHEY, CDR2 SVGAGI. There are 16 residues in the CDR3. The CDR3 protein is CASSYSGTGEGTEAFF. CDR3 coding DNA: TGTGCCAGCAGTTACTCGGGGACAGGGGAGGGCACTGAAGCTTTCTTT.

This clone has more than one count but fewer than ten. CDR3 in amino acids: CASSLVWVTGELFF. In DNA form, the CDR3 reads TGTGCCAGCAGCTTAGTTTGGGTCACCGGGGAGCTGTTTTTT. This sequence joins TRBV7-2 and TRBJ2-2; no clear D. There are 14 residues in the CDR3. Germline V gene data show CDR1 as SGHTA and CDR2 as FQGNSA. The germline V and J ends were trimmed by 1 base and 4 bases, with 7 bases remaining between them.

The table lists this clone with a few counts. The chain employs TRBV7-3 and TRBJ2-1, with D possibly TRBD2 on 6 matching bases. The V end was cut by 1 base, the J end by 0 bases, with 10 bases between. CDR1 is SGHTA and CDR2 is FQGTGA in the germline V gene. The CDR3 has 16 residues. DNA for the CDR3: TGTGCCAGCAGCTTAAGGGGCGGGGTCTCCTACAATGAGCAGTTCTTC. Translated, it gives CASSLRGGVSYNEQFF.

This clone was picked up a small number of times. The CDR3 spells CASSDGGGNQPQHF. The CDR3 DNA reads as TGTGCCAGCAGTGATGGGGGGGGCAATCAGCCCCAGCATTTT. The J gene is TRBJ1-5, the V gene TRBV6-1; D possibly corresponds to TRBD1 (5 bases). CDR1 is MNHNS, CDR2 SASEGT, per germline. This CDR3 comprises 14 residues. Trimming shortened V by 3 bases and J by 2 bases, and 8 bases separated the two germline ends.

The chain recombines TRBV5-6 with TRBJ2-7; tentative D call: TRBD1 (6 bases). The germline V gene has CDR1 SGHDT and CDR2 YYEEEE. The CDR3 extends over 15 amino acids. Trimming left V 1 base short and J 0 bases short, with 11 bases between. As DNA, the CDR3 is TGTGCCAGCAGCTTGCGTGGACAGAGCTCCTACGAGCAGTACTTC. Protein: CASSLRGQSSYEQYF.

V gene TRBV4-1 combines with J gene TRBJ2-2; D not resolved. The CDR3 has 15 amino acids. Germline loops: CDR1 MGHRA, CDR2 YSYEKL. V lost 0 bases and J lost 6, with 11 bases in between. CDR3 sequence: CASSQDTGVPGELFF. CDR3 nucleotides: TGCGCCAGCAGCCAAGATACCGGAGTTCCCGGGGAGCTGTTTTTT.